This TCR beta chain emerged from a study of T cells in tumors after PD-1 blockade. V was clipped by 5 bases and J by 0 bases, with 13 bases between them. CDR3 length equals 15 residues. The germline V gene has CDR1 SEHNR and CDR2 FQNEAQ (reference sequence). Assay: immunoSEQ multiplex PCR; the TCRdb copy retains only in-frame clones and omits some. The table lists about 35,000 clones, around 80% of them singletons. The chain joins TRBV7-9 to TRBJ1-1; D unclear. Sequenced here: PBMCs, sampled before anti-PD-1 treatment. This TCR came from a human donor with basal cell carcinoma. CDR3 amino acids: CASSLKTRMNTEAFF. The CDR3 DNA reads TGTGCCAGCAGCCTAAAGACAAGAATGAACACTGAAGCTTTCTTT. Looking up the rest from reference TRBV7-9 and TRBJ1-1 gives the full variable domain: DTGVSQNPRHKITKRGQNVTFRCDPISEHNRLYWYRQTLGQGPEFLTYFQNEAQLEKSRLLSDRFSAERPKGSFSTLEIQRTEQGDSAMYLCASSLKTRMNTEAFFGQGTRLTVV.